This T cell receptor beta chain was sequenced for a study of blood T cell repertoires in COVID-19. The data were produced by immunoSEQ multiplex PCR, yet TCRdb's version contains in-frame clones alone and is incomplete. Of under 300,000 clones in the sample, around 84% were seen once. The CDR3 runs to 18 residues. V shed 3 bases and J shed 0 bases, with 15 bases lying between them. CDR1 and CDR2 from the germline V gene are MNHNS and SASEGT. The sequencing input was PBMCs or T cells enriched from blood (not recorded which). This sequence was found in a man aged 18 to 29 who had recovered from COVID-19. This rearrangement joins TRBV6-1 to TRBJ1-6; weak D call: TRBD1 (6 bases). CDR3: CASSDGQRRSSYNSPLHF. The CDR3 bases are TGTGCCAGCAGTGATGGACAGCGGAGGAGCTCCTATAATTCACCCCTCCACTTT.